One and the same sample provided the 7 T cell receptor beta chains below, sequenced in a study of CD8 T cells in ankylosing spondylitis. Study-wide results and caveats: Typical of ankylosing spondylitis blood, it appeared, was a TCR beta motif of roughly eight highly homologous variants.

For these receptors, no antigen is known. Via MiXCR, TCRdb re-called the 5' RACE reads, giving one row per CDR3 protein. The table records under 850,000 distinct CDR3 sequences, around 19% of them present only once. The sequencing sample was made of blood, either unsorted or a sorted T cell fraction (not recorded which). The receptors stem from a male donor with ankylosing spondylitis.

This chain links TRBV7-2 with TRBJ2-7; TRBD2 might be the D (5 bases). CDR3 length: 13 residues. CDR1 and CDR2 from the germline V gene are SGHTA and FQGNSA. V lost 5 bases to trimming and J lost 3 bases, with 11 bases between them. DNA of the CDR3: TGTGCCAGCAGCCCCGGGGTGTTCTACGAGCAGTACTTC. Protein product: CASSPGVFYEQYF.

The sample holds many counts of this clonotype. The CDR3 here is CAWSVGGYEQYF. In nucleotides, the CDR3 is TGTGCCTGGAGTGTAGGGGGATACGAGCAGTACTTC. This sequence joins TRBV30 and TRBJ2-7; tentatively, D is TRBD1 (6 bases). The CDR3 spans 12 residues. Deletions cut 0 bases from V and 4 bases from J, with 7 bases between. Germline V gene sequence: CDR1 GTSNPN, CDR2 SVGIG (reference sequence).

The CDR3 DNA is TGCGCCAGCAGCCAAGATCCGGAGAACGACGAGCAGTACTTC. Its translation is CASSQDPENDEQYF. V is TRBV4-1 and J is TRBJ2-7; D gene unclear. Germline values: CDR1 MGHRA, CDR2 YSYEKL. V lost 0 bases and J lost 5, with 11 bases in between. The CDR3 has 14 amino acids.

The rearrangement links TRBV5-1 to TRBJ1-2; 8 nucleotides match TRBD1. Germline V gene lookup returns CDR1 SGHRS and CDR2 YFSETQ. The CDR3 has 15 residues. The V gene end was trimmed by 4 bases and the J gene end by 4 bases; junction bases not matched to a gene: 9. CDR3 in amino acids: CASSETGERVYGYTF. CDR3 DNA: TGCGCCAGCAGCGAGACAGGGGAACGTGTCTATGGCTACACCTTC.

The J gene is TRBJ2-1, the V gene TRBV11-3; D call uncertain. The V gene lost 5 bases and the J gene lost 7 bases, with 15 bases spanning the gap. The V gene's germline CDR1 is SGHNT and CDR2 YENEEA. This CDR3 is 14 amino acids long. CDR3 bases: TGTGCCAGCAGCCCCCGACTGGGCGAGAATGAGCAGTTCTTC. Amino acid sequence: CASSPRLGENEQFF.

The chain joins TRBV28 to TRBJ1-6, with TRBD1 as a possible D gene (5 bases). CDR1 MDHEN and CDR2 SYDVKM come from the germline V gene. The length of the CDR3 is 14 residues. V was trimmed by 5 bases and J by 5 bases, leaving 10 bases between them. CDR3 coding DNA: TGTGCCAGCAGTGGACAACCTAATAATTCACCCCTCCACTTT. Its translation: CASSGQPNNSPLHF.

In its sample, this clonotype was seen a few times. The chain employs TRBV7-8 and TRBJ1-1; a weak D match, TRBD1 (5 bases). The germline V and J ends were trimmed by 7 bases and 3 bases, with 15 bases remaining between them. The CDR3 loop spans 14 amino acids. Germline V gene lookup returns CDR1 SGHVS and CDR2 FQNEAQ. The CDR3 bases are TGTGCCAGCATTCAGACAGTTTTCGACACTGAAGCTTTCTTT. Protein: CASIQTVFDTEAFF. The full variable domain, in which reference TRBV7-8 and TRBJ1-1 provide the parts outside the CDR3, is GAGVSQSPRYKVAKRGQDVALRCDPISGHVSLFWYQQALGQGPEFLTYFQNEAQLDKSGLPSDRFFAERPEGSVSTLKIQRTQQEDSAVYLCASIQTVFDTEAFFGQGTRLTVV.